This TCR beta chain was sequenced for a study of breast tumors, draining lymph nodes, adjacent tissues. Findings of the study overall: Data fit most tumor T cells coming from lymph node, expanding in tumor. Tumor TCR diversity was below lymph nodes but above nontumor tissue. Luminal-like breast cancer showed significantly greater tumor-nontumor repertoire similarity than basal-like breast cancer did.

The lymph nodes were axillary draining lymph nodes from breast cancer patients. The CDR3 is 14 amino acids. Germline V gene sequence: CDR1 SGHTA, CDR2 FQGNSA. TCRdb re-called the multiplex PCR reads through MiXCR, storing one row per CDR3 protein. This table has about 230,000 distinct CDR3 sequences, roughly 32% appearing once. There are a few counts of this clonotype. Antigen specificity is unknown. The junction differs from germline at one of its ends, possibly a read error. The chain carries TRBV7-2 and TRBJ2-3; possibly TRBD1 or TRBD2 for D (5 bases each). Sequenced sample: axillary lymph node tissue. The receptor was isolated from a female donor with breast cancer. Some clones in this sample may be carry-over from other donors' samples. The CDR3 is CANSLRDASYTQYF. CDR3 DNA sequence: TGTGCCAACAGCTTAAGGGACGCTTCTTATACGCAGTATTTT.